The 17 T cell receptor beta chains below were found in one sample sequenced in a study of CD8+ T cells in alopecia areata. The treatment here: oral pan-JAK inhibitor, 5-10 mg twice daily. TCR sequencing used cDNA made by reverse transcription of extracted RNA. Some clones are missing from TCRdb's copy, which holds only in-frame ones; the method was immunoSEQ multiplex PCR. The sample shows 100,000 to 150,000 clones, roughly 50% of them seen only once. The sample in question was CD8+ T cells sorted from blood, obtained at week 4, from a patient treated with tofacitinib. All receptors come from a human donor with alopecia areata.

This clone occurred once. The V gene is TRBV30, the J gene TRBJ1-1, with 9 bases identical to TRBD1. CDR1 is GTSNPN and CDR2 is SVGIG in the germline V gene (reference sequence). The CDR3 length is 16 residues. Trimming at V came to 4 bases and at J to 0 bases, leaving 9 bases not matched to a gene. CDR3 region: CAWIQGAGYMNTEAFF. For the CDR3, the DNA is TGTGCCTGGATACAGGGGGCGGGCTATATGAACACTGAAGCTTTCTTT.

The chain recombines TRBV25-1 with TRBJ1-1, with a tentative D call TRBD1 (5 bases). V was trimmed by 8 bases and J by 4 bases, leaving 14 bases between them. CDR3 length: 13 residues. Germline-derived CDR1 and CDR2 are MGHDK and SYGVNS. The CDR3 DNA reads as TGTGCCAGCCGGCCTTCAGGGAGCACTGAAGCTTTCTTT. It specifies CASRPSGSTEAFF.

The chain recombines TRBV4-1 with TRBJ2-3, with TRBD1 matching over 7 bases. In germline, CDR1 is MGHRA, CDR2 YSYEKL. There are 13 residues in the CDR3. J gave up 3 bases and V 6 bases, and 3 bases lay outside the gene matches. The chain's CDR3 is CASSSGGTDTQYF. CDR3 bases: TGCGCCAGCAGTTCAGGGGGAACAGATACGCAGTATTTT.

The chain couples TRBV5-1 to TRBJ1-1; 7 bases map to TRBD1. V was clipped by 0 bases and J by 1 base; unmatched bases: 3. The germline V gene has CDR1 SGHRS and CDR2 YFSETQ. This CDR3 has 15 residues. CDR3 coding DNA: TGCGCCAGCAGCTTGGTGTCAGGGGGGAACACTGAAGCTTTCTTT. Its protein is CASSLVSGGNTEAFF.

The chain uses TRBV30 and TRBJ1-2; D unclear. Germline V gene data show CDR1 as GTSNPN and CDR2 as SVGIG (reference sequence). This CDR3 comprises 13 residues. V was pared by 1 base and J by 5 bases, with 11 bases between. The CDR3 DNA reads TGTGCCTGGAGTGGCATCGGGGTTTATGGCTACACCTTC. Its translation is CAWSGIGVYGYTF.

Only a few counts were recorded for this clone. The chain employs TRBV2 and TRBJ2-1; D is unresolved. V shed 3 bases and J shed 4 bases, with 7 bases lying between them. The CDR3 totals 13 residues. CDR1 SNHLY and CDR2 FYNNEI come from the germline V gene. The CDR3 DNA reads TGTGCCAGCAGTGAGGACGTATACAATGAGCAGTTCTTC. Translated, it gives CASSEDVYNEQFF.

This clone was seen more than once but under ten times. The CDR3 is CSVELSGYYGYTF. The CDR3 DNA follows: TGCAGCGTTGAATTGTCAGGGTACTATGGCTACACCTTC. This chain connects TRBV29-1 to TRBJ1-2, with D perhaps matching TRBD1 (5 bases). Trimming removed 2 bases from V and 3 bases from J, with 10 bases in between. The length of the CDR3 is 13 residues. Germline CDR1 and CDR2: SQVTM and ANQGSEA.

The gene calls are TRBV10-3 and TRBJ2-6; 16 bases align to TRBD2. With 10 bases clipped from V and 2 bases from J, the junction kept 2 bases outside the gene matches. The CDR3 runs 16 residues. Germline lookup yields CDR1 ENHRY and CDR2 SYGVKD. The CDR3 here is CATGLAGGPGANVLTF. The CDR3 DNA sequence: TGTGCCACGGGACTAGCGGGGGGGCCTGGGGCCAACGTCCTGACTTTC.

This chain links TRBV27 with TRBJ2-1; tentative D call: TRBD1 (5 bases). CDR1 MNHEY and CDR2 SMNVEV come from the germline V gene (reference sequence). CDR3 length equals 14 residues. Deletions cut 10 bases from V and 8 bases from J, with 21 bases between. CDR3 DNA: TGTGCCACGAGACCCCTCGGCCTAGGGGATGAGCAGTTCTTC. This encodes CATRPLGLGDEQFF.

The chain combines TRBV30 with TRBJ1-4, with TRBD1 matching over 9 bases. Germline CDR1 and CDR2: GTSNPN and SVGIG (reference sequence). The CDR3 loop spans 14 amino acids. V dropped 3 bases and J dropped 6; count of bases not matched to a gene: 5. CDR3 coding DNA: TGTGCCTGGAGCGTAACAGGGGGCTATGAAAAACTGTTTTTT. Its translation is CAWSVTGGYEKLFF.

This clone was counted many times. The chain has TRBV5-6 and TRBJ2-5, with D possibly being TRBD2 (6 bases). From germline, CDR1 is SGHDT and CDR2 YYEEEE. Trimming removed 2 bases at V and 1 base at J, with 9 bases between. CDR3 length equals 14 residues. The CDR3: CASSFWEVQETQYF. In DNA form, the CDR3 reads TGTGCCAGCAGCTTTTGGGAGGTCCAAGAGACCCAGTACTTC.

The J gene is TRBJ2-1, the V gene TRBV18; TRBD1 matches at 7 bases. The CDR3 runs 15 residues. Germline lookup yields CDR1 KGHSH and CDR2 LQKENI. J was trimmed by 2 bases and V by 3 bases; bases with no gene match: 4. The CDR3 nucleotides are TGTGCCAGCTCACCGAGGGGGCTCGCCTACAATGAGCAGTTCTTC. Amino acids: CASSPRGLAYNEQFF.

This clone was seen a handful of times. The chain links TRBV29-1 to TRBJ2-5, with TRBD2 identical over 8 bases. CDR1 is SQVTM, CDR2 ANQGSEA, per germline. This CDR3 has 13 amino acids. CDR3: CSTSGDFQETQYF. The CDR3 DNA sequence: TGCAGTACTAGCGGAGATTTTCAAGAGACCCAGTACTTC.

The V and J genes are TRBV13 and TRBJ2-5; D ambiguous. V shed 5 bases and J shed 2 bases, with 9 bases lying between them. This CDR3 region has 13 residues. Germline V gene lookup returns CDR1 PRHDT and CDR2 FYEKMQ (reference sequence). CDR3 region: CASSPDTQETQYF. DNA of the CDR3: TGTGCCAGCAGCCCCGACACGCAAGAGACCCAGTACTTC.

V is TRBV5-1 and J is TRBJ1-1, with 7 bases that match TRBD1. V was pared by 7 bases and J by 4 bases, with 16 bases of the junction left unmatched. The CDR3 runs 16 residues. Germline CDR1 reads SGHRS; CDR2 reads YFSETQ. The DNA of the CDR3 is TGCGCCAGCGACGAGCTCGACAGGGCTTGCGGCACTGAAGCTTTCTTT. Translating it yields CASDELDRACGTEAFF.

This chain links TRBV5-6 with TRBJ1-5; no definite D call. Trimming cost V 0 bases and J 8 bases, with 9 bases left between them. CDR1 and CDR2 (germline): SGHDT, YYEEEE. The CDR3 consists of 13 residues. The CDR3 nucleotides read TGTGCCAGCAGCTTGGGATGGGGTAAGCCCCAGCATTTT. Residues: CASSLGWGKPQHF.

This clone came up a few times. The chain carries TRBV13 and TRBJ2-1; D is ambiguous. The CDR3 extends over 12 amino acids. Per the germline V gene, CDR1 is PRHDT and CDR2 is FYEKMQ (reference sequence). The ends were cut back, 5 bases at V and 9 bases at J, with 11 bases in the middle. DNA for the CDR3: TGTGCCAGCAGCCCTCGTGGGCCTGAGCAGTTCTTC. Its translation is CASSPRGPEQFF.